This entry is about one T cell receptor beta chain. Its specificity is unknown. TCR beta CDR3 regions were amplified from RNA transcripts. First-round RT-PCR employed HTBI primers, with a second-round multiplex PCR after it. TCRdb processed the multiplex PCR reads anew with MiXCR; each CDR3 protein has one entry. The sample has around 600,000 distinct CDR3 sequences; approximately 39% are singletons. The CDR3 runs 13 residues. CDR1 is SGHVS and CDR2 is FQNEAQ in the germline V gene. The V end was cut by 3 bases, the J end by 7 bases, with 13 bases between. The data stem from a study of Graves' ophthalmopathy and Graves' hyperthyroidism. Study context: Samples of peripheral blood were obtained at initial diagnosis, prior to treatment of any kind. Study results and caveats: As the model predicted ophthalmopathy progression, it achieved a sensitivity of about 71% and a specificity of roughly 72%. Among thyroid clonotypes expanded above 0.001 frequency, most also appeared in blood.

This TCR derives from an adult man with Graves' ophthalmopathy. This chain uses TRBV7-8 with TRBJ2-7, with D unclear. The sample was peripheral blood. Here the CDR3 reads CASSLDGTAEQYF. As DNA, the CDR3 is TGTGCCAGCAGCTTGGACGGCACGGCGGAGCAGTACTTC.